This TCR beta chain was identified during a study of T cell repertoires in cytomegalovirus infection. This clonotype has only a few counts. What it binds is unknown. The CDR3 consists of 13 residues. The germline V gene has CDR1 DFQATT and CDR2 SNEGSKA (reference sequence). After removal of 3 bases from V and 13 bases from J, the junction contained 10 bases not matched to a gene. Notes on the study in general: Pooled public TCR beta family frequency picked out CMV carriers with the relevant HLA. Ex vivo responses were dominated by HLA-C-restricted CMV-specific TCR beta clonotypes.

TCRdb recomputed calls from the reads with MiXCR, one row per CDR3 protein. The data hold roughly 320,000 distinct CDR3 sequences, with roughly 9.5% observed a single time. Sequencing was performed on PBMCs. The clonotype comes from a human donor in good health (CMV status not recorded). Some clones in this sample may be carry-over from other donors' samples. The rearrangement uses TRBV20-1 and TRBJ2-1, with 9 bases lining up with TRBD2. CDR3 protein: CSASGVAGVPQFF. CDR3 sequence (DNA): TGCAGTGCTAGTGGGGTAGCGGGAGTTCCCCAGTTCTTC.